The rows below give T cell receptor beta chains drawn from one sample of a study of vaccination and CD4 T cells after COVID-19. MiXCR was run by TCRdb on the PCR reads, yielding one entry per CDR3 protein. Of more than 10,000 distinct CDR3 sequences in the sample, about 34% were seen once. These receptors' targets are unknown. Sequenced input: CD4+ T cells from blood, cultured in vitro. Every receptor here comes from a human donor in good health. The CDR3 runs from the conserved cysteine through the conserved F or W. The order of the fields is V gene, J gene, clone size, D gene, CDR3 protein, CDR3 DNA. D genes are given only for firm matches. Clone size is stated in some rows and not others, as once, few, many or a class when expanded.

TRBV6-7	TRBJ2-1	few	NA	CASLARRGLPNEQFF	TGTGCCAGTCTAGCGAGAAGGGGGCTCCCCAATGAGCAGTTCTTC
TRBV15	TRBJ2-5	NA	NA	CATSRVGQETQYF	TGTGCCACCAGCAGAGTTGGGCAAGAGACCCAGTACTTC
TRBV20-1	TRBJ1-1	medium-sized	NA	CSARVGENTEAFF	TGCAGTGCTAGAGTAGGCGAAAACACTGAAGCTTTCTTT
TRBV28	TRBJ1-5	NA	NA	CASTSPGNQPQHF	TGTGCCAGTACGTCTCCGGGCAATCAGCCCCAGCATTTT
TRBV20-1	TRBJ2-4	few	TRBD2	CSVSLAGLAGGGKNIQYF	TGCAGTGTTTCCCTGGCGGGACTAGCGGGAGGGGGGAAAAACATTCAGTACTTC
TRBV20-1	TRBJ2-1	NA	TRBD2	CSARGAGGRAGEQFF	TGCAGTGCTAGAGGAGCGGGAGGGCGGGCTGGTGAGCAGTTCTTC
TRBV3-1	TRBJ2-5	NA	NA	CASSQGRAPRVQYF	TGTGCCAGCAGCCAAGGGCGGGCCCCTCGGGTCCAGTACTTC
TRBV6-2/TRBV6-3	TRBJ2-1	NA	TRBD2	CASSMKLAGGTIGQFF	TGTGCCAGCAGTATGAAACTAGCGGGAGGGACAATTGGGCAGTTCTTC
TRBV6-1	TRBJ2-2	once	NA	CASMKAEDTGELFF	TGTGCCAGCATGAAAGCGGAAGACACCGGGGAGCTGTTTTTT
TRBV19	TRBJ2-3	NA	NA	CASSILAADTQYF	TGTGCCAGTAGTATCCTAGCCGCAGATACGCAGTATTTT
TRBV20-1	TRBJ2-2	NA	NA	CSARGRVMGELFF	TGCAGTGCTAGGGGGCGGGTGATGGGGGAGCTGTTTTTT
TRBV20-1	TRBJ2-1	NA	NA	CSARDESVVVRNNEQFF	TGCAGTGCTAGAGATGAATCCGTAGTTGTTAGGAACAATGAGCAGTTCTTC
TRBV28	TRBJ2-5	NA	NA	CASSFAGRETQYF	TGTGCCAGCAGTTTCGCGGGGAGGGAGACCCAGTACTTC
TRBV5-1	TRBJ2-3	NA	NA	CASSLGTDDTQYF	TGCGCCAGCAGCTTGGGGACAGATGATACGCAGTATTTT
TRBV27	TRBJ1-1	few	NA	CASSKGQFGTEAFF	TGTGCCAGCAGCAAGGGGCAGTTTGGCACTGAAGCTTTCTTT
TRBV28	TRBJ2-5	NA	TRBD2	CASSLYPASGPQETQYF	TGTGCCAGCAGTTTATATCCGGCTAGCGGGCCGCAAGAGACCCAGTACTTC
TRBV7-9	TRBJ2-5	few	NA	CASSYQGAETQYF	TGTGCCAGCAGCTACCAGGGTGCAGAGACCCAGTACTTC
TRBV28	TRBJ1-2	NA	NA	CASSLIGNYGYTF	TGTGCCAGCAGTTTAATCGGGAACTATGGCTACACCTTC
TRBV19	TRBJ1-5	NA	NA	CASGGSTYNQPQHF	TGTGCCAGTGGTGGCAGTACTTACAATCAGCCCCAGCATTTT
TRBV20-1	TRBJ2-5	few	NA	CSARDRLGGETQYF	TGCAGTGCTAGGGATAGACTAGGCGGGGAGACCCAGTACTTC
TRBV7-3	TRBJ2-5	NA	TRBD2	CASSLGTSGYQETQYF	TGTGCCAGCAGCTTAGGGACTAGCGGGTACCAAGAGACCCAGTACTTC
TRBV4-1	TRBJ2-1	NA	TRBD2	CASSRGTSGMTLYNEQFF	TGCGCCAGCAGCCGGGGGACTAGCGGGATGACTTTATACAATGAGCAGTTCTTC
TRBV19	TRBJ1-5	few	NA	CASSILGEGQPQHF	TGTGCCAGTAGTATATTGGGGGAGGGACAGCCCCAGCATTTT
TRBV6-1	TRBJ2-5	few	NA	CASSPPIVGKETQYF	TGTGCCAGCAGTCCACCCATCGTCGGAAAAGAGACCCAGTACTTC
TRBV5-4	TRBJ2-7	few	NA	CASSSRSKAPYEQYF	TGTGCCAGCAGCTCCCGATCTAAGGCCCCCTACGAGCAGTACTTC